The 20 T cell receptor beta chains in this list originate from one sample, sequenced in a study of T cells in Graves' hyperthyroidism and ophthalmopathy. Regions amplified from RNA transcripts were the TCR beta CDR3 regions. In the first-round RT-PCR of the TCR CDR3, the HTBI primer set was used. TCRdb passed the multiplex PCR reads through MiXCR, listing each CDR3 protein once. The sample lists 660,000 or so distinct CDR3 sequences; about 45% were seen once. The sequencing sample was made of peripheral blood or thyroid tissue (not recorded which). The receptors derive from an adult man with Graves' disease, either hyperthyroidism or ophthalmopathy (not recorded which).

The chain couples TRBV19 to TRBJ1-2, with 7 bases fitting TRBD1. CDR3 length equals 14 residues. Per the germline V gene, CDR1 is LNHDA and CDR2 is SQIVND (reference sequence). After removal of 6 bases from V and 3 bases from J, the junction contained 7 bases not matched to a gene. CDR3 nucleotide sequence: TGTGCCAGTAGCCATACCGGGACAGACTATGGCTACACCTTC. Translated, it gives CASSHTGTDYGYTF.

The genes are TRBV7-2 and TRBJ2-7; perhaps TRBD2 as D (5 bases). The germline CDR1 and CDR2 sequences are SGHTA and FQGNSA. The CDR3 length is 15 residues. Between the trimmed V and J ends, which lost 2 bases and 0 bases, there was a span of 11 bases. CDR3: CASSLYSGSSYEQYF. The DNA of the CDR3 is TGTGCCAGCAGCTTATATTCGGGGAGCTCCTACGAGCAGTACTTC.

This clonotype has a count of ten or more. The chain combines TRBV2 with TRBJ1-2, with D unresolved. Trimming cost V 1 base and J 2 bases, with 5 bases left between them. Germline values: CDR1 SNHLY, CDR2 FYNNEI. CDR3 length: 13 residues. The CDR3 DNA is TGTGCCAGCAGTGAAGGGGAGAACTATGGCTACACCTTC. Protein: CASSEGENYGYTF.

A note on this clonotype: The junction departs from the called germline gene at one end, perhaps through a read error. The CDR3 protein is CASSSTASF. CDR3 sequence (DNA): TGTGCCAGTAGTTCGACAGCTTCCTTT. The chain carries TRBV19 and TRBJ1-1; tentatively, D is TRBD1 (5 bases). The CDR3 sequence is 9 residues long. Looked up from germline, CDR1 is LNHDA and CDR2 is SQIVND (reference sequence).

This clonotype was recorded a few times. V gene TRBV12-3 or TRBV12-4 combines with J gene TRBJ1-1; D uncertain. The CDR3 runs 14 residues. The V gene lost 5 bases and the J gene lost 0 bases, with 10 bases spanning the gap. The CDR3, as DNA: TGTGCCAGCAGTGAAGCCCGCGTGAACACTGAAGCTTTCTTT. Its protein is CASSEARVNTEAFF.

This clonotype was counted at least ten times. This CDR3 is CSAGGTSWGTQYF. DNA for the CDR3: TGCAGTGCTGGGGGGACAAGCTGGGGGACCCAGTACTTC. The chain joins TRBV20-1 to TRBJ2-5; D tentatively fits TRBD1 or TRBD2 (6 bases each). The CDR3 is 13 residues long. Per germline, CDR1 DFQATT and CDR2 SNEGSKA (reference sequence). Trimming left V 5 bases short and J 7 bases short, with 17 bases between.

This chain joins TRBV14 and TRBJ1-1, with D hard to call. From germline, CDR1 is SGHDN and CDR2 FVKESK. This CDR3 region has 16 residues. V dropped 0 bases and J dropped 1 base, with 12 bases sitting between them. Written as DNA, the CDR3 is TGTGCCAGCAGCCAAGAGATGCAGGACGGGAACACTGAAGCTTTCTTT. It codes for CASSQEMQDGNTEAFF.

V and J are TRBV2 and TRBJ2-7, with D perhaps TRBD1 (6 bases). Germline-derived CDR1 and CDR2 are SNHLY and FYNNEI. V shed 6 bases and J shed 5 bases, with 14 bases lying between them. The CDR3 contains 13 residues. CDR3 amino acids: CASRKTGRNEQYF. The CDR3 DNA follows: TGTGCCAGCAGGAAGACAGGTCGGAACGAGCAGTACTTC.

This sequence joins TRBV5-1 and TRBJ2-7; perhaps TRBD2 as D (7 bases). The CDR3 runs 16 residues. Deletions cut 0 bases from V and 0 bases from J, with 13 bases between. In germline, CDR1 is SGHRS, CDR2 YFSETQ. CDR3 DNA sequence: TGCGCCAGCAGCTTGGACGCAGCGGGACACTCCTACGAGCAGTACTTC. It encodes CASSLDAAGHSYEQYF.

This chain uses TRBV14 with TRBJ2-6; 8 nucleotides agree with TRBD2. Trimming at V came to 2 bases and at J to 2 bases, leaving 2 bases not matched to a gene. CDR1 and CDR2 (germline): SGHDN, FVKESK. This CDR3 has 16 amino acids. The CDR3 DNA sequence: TGTGCCAGCAGCCAACGGGGGGGGACTGGGGCCAACGTCCTGACTTTC. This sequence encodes CASSQRGGTGANVLTF.

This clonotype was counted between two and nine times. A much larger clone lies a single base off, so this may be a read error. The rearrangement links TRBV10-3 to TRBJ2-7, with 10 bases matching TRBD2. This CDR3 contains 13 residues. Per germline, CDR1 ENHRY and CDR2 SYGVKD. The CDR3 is CVIRTSGDYEQYF. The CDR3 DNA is TGTGTCATCAGGACTAGCGGTGACTACGAGCAGTACTTC.

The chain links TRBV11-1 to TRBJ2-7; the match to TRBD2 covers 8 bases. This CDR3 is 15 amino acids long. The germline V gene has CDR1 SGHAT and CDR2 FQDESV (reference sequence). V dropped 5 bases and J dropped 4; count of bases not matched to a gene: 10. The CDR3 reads CASSPRAGGGYEQYF. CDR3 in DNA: TGTGCCAGCAGCCCCAGGGCGGGGGGCGGGTACGAGCAGTACTTC.

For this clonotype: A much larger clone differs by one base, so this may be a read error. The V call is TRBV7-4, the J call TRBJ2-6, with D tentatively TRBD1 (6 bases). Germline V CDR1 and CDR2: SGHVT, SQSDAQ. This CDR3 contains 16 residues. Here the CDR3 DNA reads TGTGCCAGCAGCTTAGTTGACAGGTTGTTGGCCAACTTCCTGACTTTC. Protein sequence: CASSLVDRLLANFLTF.

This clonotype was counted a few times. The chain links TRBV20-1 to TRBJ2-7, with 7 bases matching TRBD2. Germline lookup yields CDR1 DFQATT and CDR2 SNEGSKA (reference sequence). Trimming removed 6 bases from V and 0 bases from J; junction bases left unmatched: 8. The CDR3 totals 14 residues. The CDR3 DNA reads TGCAGTGCCTTCGGACTAGGGAGCTCCTACGAGCAGTACTTC. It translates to CSAFGLGSSYEQYF.

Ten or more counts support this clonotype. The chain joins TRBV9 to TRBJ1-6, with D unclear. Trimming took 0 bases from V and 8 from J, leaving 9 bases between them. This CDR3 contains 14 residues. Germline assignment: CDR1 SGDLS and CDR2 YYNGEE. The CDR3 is CASSVAGFDSPLHF. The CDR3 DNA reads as TGTGCCAGCAGCGTAGCGGGATTTGATTCACCCCTCCACTTT.

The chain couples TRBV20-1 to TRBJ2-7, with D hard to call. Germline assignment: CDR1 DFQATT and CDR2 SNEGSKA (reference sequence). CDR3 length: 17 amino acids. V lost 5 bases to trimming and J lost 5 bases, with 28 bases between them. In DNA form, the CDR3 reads TGCAGTGCTTTGAGGCGCAACACTGAACAAACCTTCAACGAGCAGTACTTC. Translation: CSALRRNTEQTFNEQYF.

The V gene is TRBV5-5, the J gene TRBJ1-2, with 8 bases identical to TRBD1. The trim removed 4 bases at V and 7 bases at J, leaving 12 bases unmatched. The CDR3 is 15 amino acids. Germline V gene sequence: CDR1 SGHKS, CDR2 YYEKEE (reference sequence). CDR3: CASSPWVTGAGGYTF. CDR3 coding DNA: TGTGCCAGCAGCCCCTGGGTGACAGGGGCGGGTGGCTACACCTTC.

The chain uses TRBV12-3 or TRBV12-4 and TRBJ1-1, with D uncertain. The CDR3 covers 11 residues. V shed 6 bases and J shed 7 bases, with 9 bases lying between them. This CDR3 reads CASSGGGEAFF. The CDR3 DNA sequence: TGTGCCAGCAGCGGAGGAGGTGAAGCTTTCTTT.

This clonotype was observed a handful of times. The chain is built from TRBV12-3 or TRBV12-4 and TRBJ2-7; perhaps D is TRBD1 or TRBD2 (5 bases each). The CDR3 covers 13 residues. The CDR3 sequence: CATSRGDPYEQYF. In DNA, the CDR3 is TGTGCAACTAGTAGGGGAGATCCCTACGAGCAGTACTTC.

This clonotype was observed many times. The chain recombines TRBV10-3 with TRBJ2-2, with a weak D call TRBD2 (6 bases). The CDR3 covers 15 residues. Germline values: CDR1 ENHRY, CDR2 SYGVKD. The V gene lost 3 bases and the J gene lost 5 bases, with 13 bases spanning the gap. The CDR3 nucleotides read TGTGCCATCAGTGAAGGGCGGGAAGGAACCGGGGAGCTGTTTTTT. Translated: CAISEGREGTGELFF.